The sequence of this T cell receptor beta chain was determined in a study of blood T cell repertoires in COVID-19 (dated by TCRdb to 2020 to 2021). At the level of the whole study: Samples from collaborators originated in the United States, Italy and Spain and spanned both the acute and convalescent phases of COVID-19. The prospective study material was composed of cDNA or gDNA derived from T cells, B-cell-depleted T cells, or PBMCs. Deeply sampled blood TCRbeta repertoires from subjects exposed to, actively infected with, or recovered from COVID-19 were included in the dataset. The repertoires were made available in a free public database intended to serve as a resource for research on the immune response to SARS-CoV-2. Samples were obtained from the ongoing ImmuneRACE study (first 160 participants) and from over 1,000 subjects provided by 6 global collaborators. Nearly every sample came with metadata listing a de-identified subject ID, COVID-19 status, age in years and sex. Where available, HLA class I and class II types were obtained from metadata supplied by the sample provider rather than from assay-based typing. Beyond this particular receptor, the publication reports: Clinical and demographic metadata were provided uncurated, with the amount varying by source and participant.

TCRbeta CDR3 regions were amplified from genomic DNA by means of the immunoSEQ Assay, a bias-controlled multiplex PCR. The study's processing was this. The number of nucleated cells in each sample was estimated from the amplification of reference gene primers within the assay. To quantify the absolute abundance of each unique TCRbeta CDR3 rearrangement, sequence reads were collapsed and filtered. Productive Simpson clonality was computed per sample as the square root of Simpson's diversity index over productive rearrangements. The clones in this table, taken by TCRdb from immuneACCESS, are in-frame only. Not every clone is retained; where verified, under half of the shortfall comes from an unresolved V gene, and the cause of the rest is unknown. The DNA gave D and trimming, while V, J and clone size come from that table. For this sample there are under 150,000 clones; around 84% appear just once. Approximately 38% of the sample lies in the top ten.

Remarks on this clone: Its recognized antigen is unknown. Nothing much larger sits one base from this clone, and base qualities are not available.

Collaborating institutions collected whole blood in K2EDTA tubes following their own protocols. For TCRbeta analysis, collaborators shipped samples as frozen whole blood, isolated PBMCs, or DNA extracted from either of those sample types. Per the germline V gene, SGHVS is the CDR1 and FQNEAQ is the CDR2. Trimming accounts for 5 bases at V and 4 bases at J, while the number of junction bases matched to no gene is 9. From cysteine to phenylalanine, the CDR3 is 16 amino acids long. The entry retains the CDR3 DNA only, 48 bases that are in frame from base 1. The TCR sequence derives from a human donor in a cohort sampled during active COVID-19. The chain was built from TRBV7-8 and TRBJ1-3; 9 nucleotides in the junction match TRBD1. Input material: peripheral blood. The CDR3 is CASSALGTGSGNTIYF. In nucleotide form, the sequence is TGTGCCAGCAGCGCCCTGGGGACAGGGTCAGGAAACACCATATATTTT.